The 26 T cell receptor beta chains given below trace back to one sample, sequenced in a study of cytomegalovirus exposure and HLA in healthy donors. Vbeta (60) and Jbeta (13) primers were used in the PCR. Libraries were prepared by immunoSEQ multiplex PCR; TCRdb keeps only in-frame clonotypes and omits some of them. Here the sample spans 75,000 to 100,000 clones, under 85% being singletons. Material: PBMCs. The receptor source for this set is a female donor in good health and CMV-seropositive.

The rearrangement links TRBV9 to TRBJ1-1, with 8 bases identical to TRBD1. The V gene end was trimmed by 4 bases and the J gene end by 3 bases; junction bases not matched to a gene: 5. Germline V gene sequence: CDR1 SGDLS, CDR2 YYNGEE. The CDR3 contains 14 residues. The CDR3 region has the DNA TGTGCCAGCAGCTTTGTACAGGGGGACACTGAAGCTTTCTTT. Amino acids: CASSFVQGDTEAFF.

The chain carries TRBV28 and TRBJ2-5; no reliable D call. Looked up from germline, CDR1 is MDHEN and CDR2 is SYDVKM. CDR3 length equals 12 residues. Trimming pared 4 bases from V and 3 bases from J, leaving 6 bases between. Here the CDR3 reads CASSSGKETQYF. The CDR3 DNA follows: TGTGCCAGCAGTTCAGGCAAAGAGACCCAGTACTTC. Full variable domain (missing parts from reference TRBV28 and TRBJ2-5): DVKVTQSSRYLVKRTGEKVFLECVQDMDHENMFWYRQDPGLGLRLIYFSYDVKMKEKGDIPEGYSVSREKKERFSLILESASTNQTSMYLCASSSGKETQYFGPGTRLLVL.

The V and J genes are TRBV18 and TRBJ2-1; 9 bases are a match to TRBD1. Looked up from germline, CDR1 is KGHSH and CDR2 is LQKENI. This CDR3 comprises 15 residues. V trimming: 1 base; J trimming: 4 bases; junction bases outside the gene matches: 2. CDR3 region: CASSPLGQGYNEQFF. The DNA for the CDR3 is TGTGCCAGCTCACCACTTGGACAGGGGTACAATGAGCAGTTCTTC.

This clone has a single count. DNA for the CDR3: TGCGCCAGCAGCCAAGAGATGTACAGCCCGGATATACTTGGCTACACCTTC. It yields the protein CASSQEMYSPDILGYTF. The chain carries TRBV4-3 and TRBJ1-2; D remains ambiguous. CDR3 length equals 17 residues. Germline loops: CDR1 LGHNA, CDR2 YSLEER. V lost 0 bases and J 7 bases, leaving 21 bases between the germline ends.

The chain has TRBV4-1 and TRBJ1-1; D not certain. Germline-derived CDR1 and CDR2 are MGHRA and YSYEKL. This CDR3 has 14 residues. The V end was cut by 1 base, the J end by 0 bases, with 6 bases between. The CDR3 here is CASSQVAMNTEAFF. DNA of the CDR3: TGCGCCAGCAGCCAAGTCGCTATGAACACTGAAGCTTTCTTT.

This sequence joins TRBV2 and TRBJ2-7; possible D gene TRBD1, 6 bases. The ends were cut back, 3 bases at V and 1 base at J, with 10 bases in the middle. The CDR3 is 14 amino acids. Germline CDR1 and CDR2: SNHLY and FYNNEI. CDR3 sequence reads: CASSEDRHSYEQYF. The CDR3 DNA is TGTGCCAGCAGTGAGGACAGACATTCCTACGAGCAGTACTTC.

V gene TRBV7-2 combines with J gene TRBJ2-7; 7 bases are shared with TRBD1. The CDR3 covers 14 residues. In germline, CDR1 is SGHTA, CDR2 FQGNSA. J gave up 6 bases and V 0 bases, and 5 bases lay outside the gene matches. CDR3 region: CASSLAGTVGEQYF. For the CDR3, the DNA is TGTGCCAGCAGCTTAGCGGGGACAGTTGGCGAGCAGTACTTC.

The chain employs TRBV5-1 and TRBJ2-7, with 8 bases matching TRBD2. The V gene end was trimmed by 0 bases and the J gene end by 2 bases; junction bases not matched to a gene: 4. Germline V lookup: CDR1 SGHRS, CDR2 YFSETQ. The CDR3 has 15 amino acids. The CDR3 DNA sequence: TGCGCCAGCAGCTTGGGACTAGCGACGCCCTACGAGCAGTACTTC. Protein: CASSLGLATPYEQYF.

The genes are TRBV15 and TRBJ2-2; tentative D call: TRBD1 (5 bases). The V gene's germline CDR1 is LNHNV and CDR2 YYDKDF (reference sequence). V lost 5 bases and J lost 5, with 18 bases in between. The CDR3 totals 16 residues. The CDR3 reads CATSPDLQGRTGELFF. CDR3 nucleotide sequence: TGTGCCACCAGCCCCGACCTCCAGGGCAGGACCGGGGAGCTGTTTTTT.

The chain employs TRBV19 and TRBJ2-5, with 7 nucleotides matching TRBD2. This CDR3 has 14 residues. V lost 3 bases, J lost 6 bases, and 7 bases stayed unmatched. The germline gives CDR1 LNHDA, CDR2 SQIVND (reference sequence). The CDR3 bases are TGTGCCAGTAGTATCCGGGGCGGGAGACAGACCCAGTACTTC. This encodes CASSIRGGRQTQYF.

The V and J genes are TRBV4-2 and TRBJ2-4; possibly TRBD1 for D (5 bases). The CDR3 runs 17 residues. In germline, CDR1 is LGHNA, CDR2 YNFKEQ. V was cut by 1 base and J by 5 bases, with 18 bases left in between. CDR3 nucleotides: TGTGCCAGCAGCCAAGTCCCAGCCAGGGTGATCCAAAACATTCAGTACTTC. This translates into CASSQVPARVIQNIQYF.

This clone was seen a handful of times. The CDR3 spells CASSQDRGGYTF. CDR3 DNA sequence: TGTGCCAGCAGCCAGGACAGAGGCGGCTACACCTTC. The J gene is TRBJ1-2, the V gene TRBV14; perhaps TRBD1 as D (6 bases). Germline CDR1 reads SGHDN; CDR2 reads FVKESK. The ends were cut back, 3 bases at V and 8 bases at J, with 10 bases in the middle. The CDR3 totals 12 residues.

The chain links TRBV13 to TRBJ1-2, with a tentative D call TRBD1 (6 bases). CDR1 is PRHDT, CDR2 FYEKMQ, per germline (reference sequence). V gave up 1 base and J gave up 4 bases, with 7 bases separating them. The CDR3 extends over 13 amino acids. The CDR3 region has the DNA TGTGCCAGCAGCTTAGCAGGGGTCTATGGCTACACCTTC. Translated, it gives CASSLAGVYGYTF.

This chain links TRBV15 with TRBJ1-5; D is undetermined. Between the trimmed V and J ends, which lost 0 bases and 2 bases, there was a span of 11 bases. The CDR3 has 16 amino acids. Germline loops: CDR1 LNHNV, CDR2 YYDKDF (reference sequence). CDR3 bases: TGTGCCACCAGCAGAGATCGGGGATCGGGCAATCAGCCCCAGCATTTT. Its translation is CATSRDRGSGNQPQHF.

The CDR3 region is CASSLVGGRTNEKLFF. In nucleotides, the CDR3 is TGTGCCAGCAGCTTAGTAGGGGGCCGGACTAATGAAAAACTGTTTTTT. The V gene is TRBV7-8, the J gene TRBJ1-4; 7 nucleotides agree with TRBD1. Germline lookup yields CDR1 SGHVS and CDR2 FQNEAQ. This CDR3 spans 16 amino acids. The V segment lost 1 base and the J segment 2 bases; nucleotides outside the gene matches: 4.

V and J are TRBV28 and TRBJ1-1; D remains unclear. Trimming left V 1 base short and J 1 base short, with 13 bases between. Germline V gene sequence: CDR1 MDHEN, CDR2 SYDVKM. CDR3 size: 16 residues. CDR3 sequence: CASSLSYLGRNTEAFF. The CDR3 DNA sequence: TGTGCCAGCAGTTTATCATACCTAGGTCGGAACACTGAAGCTTTCTTT.

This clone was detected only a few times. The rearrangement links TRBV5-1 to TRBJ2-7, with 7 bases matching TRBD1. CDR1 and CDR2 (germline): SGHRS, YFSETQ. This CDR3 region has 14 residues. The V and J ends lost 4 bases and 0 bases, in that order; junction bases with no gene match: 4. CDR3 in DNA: TGCGCCAGCAGCGGACAGGTCTTCTCCTACGAGCAGTACTTC. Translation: CASSGQVFSYEQYF.

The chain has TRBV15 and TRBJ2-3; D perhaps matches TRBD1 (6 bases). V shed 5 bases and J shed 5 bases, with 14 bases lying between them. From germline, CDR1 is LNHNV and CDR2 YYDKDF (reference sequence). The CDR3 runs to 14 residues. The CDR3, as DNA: TGTGCCACCAGCTATCGCAGAGGGGGAGATACGCAGTATTTT. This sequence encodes CATSYRRGGDTQYF.

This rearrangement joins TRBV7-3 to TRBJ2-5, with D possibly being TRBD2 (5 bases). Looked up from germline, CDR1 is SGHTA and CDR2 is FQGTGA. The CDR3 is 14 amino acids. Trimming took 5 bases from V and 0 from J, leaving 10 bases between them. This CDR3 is CASSPRGNQETQYF. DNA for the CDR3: TGTGCCAGCAGCCCTAGAGGGAACCAAGAGACCCAGTACTTC.

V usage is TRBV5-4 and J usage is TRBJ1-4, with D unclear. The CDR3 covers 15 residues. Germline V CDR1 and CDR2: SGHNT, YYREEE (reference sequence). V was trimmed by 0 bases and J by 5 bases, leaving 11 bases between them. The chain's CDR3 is CASSLDPSGNEKLFF. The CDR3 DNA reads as TGTGCCAGCAGCTTGGATCCGTCAGGAAATGAAAAACTGTTTTTT.

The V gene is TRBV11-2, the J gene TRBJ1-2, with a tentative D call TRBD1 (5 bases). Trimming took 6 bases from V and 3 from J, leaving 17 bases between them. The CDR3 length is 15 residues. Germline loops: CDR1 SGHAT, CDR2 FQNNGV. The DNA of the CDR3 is TGTGCCAGCAGTTCGGGACTCCAGAACCACTATGGCTACACCTTC. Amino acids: CASSSGLQNHYGYTF.

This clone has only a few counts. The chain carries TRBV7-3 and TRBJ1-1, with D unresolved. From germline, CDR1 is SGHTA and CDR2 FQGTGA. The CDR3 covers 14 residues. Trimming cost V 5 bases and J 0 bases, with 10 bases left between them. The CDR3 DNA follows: TGTGCCAGCAGCCCTAGTGCAGTGAACACTGAAGCTTTCTTT. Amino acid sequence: CASSPSAVNTEAFF. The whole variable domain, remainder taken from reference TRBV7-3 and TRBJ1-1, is GAGVSQTPSNKVTEKGKYVELRCDPISGHTALYWYRQSLGQGPEFLIYFQGTGAADDSGLPNDRFFAVRPEGSVSTLKIQRTERGDSAVYLCASSPSAVNTEAFFGQGTRLTVV.

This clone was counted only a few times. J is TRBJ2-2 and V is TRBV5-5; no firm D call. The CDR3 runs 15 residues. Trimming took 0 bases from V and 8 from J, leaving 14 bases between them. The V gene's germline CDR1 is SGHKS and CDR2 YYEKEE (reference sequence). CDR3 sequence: CASSLASRPGGELFF. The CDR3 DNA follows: TGTGCCAGCAGCTTGGCCAGCAGGCCTGGAGGGGAGCTGTTTTTT.

The DNA of the CDR3 is TGTGCCAGCAGCGACGGACAGGGGGCTTGGGAGACCCAGTACTTC. This encodes CASSDGQGAWETQYF. The chain couples TRBV5-4 to TRBJ2-5; 11 nucleotides line up with TRBD1. J gave up 5 bases and V 4 bases, and 7 bases lay outside the gene matches. Per the germline V gene, CDR1 is SGHNT and CDR2 is YYREEE (reference sequence). This CDR3 has 15 residues.

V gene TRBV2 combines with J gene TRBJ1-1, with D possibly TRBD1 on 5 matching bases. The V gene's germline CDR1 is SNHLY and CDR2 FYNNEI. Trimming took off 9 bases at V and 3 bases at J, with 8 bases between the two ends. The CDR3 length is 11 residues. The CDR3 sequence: CARGGDTEAFF. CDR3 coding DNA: TGTGCCAGGGGGGGGGACACTGAAGCTTTCTTT.

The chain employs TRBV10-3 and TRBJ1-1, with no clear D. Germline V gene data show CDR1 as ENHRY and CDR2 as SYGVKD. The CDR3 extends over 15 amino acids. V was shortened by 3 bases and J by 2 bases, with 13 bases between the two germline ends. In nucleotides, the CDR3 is TGTGCCATCAGTGACGGCAGACAAACAAACACTGAAGCTTTCTTT. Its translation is CAISDGRQTNTEAFF.